The entry below describes one T cell receptor beta chain. Original analysis: Reference gene primers were amplified, and this amplification served to estimate nucleated cell counts. Repertoires were generated with immunoSEQ multiplex PCR, while TCRdb's copy carries only in-frame clones and drops some. V and J calls and clone size come straight from that table; D and trimming were deduced from the DNA. The sample has 250,000 to 300,000 clones, 75% to 90% seen once. This record comes from a study of blood T cell repertoires in COVID-19. Study as a whole: The analysed material was cDNA or gDNA that came from T cells, B-cell-depleted T cells, or PBMCs.

The CDR3 is 15 amino acids. The J segment lost 8 bases and the V segment lost 3 bases, leaving 5 bases of the junction unmatched. The germline gives CDR1 MNHEY, CDR2 SMNVEV (reference sequence). Seattle patient enrollment occurred during active infection, with longitudinal follow-up thereafter. V gene TRBV27 combines with J gene TRBJ2-2; 11 positions match TRBD2. The sequence came from a woman aged 70-85 years with COVID-19, enrolled during active disease. The sample was peripheral blood. CDR3 sequence reads: CASSFTSGSRGELFF. The CDR3 bases are TGTGCCAGCAGTTTTACTAGCGGGAGTCGAGGGGAGCTGTTTTTT.